The rows below give T cell receptor beta chains drawn from one sample of a study of response to subunit inactivated influenza vaccine. TCRdb re-derived calls from the RT-PCR reads in MiXCR, one entry per CDR3 protein. There are roughly 700,000 distinct CDR3 sequences in the sample; approximately 14% occur only once, and 6% to 8% lies in the top ten. Material: PBMCs from blood, obtained around 14 days before vaccination. These receptors were taken from a man aged 50 to 59 who received an inactivated influenza vaccine. CDR3s include the opening cysteine and the closing phenylalanine or tryptophan. D genes are given only for firm matches. Size is stated for part of the rows, as once, few or many counts, or as a class when the clone is expanded.

clone size | J gene | V gene | D gene | CDR3 protein | CDR3 DNA
few | TRBJ2-3 | TRBV15 | TRBD2 | CATSRDQTSGSTDTQYF | TGTGCCACCAGCAGAGATCAGACTAGCGGGAGCACAGATACGCAGTATTTT
few | TRBJ1-6 | TRBV5-1 | TRBD1 | CASRDTGGANSPLHF | TGCGCCAGCAGGGACACAGGGGGCGCAAATTCACCCCTCCACTTT
NA | TRBJ2-1 | TRBV7-2 | TRBD2 | CASSSSGRASYNEQFF | TGTGCCAGCAGCTCTAGCGGGAGGGCTTCCTACAATGAGCAGTTCTTC
few | TRBJ2-3 | TRBV6-1 | TRBD2 | CASRTTSGGRGSTDTQYF | TGTGCCAGCAGAACGACTAGCGGGGGGCGGGGGAGCACAGATACGCAGTATTTT
NA | TRBJ1-5 | TRBV12-3/TRBV12-4 | NA | CASSNGGQVRNQPQHF | TGTGCCAGCAGCAACGGGGGGCAGGTTCGCAATCAGCCCCAGCATTTT
NA | TRBJ2-3 | TRBV5-1 | NA | CASNSVTDTQYF | TGCGCCAGCAATAGCGTCACAGATACGCAGTATTTT
few | TRBJ2-1 | TRBV5-1 | TRBD1 | CASSFTGDSYNEQFF | TGCGCCAGCAGCTTCACAGGGGACTCCTACAATGAGCAGTTCTTC
few | TRBJ2-7 | TRBV20-1 | NA | CSVGRKTYEQYF | TGCAGTGTCGGCAGGAAAACCTACGAGCAGTACTTC
NA | TRBJ2-7 | TRBV7-2 | NA | CASSLGSGSGEQYF | TGTGCCAGCAGCCTGGGGTCGGGGTCCGGCGAGCAGTACTTC
NA | TRBJ2-7 | TRBV10-3 | NA | CAPGEHEHYF | TGTGCCCCCGGGGAGCACGAGCACTACTTC
many | TRBJ1-5 | TRBV27 | NA | CASSSTYKTLNQPQHF | TGTGCCAGCAGTTCTACCTACAAGACCCTCAATCAGCCCCAGCATTTT
many | TRBJ1-6 | TRBV20-1 | TRBD1 | CSPVGTGIYSPLHF | TGCAGTCCCGTCGGGACAGGGATATATTCACCCCTCCACTTT
NA | TRBJ1-1 | TRBV18 | TRBD1 | CASFMGQGNTEAFF | TGTGCCAGCTTCATGGGACAGGGGAACACTGAAGCTTTCTTT
NA | TRBJ2-7 | TRBV30 | TRBD1 | CAWGRQGVSEQYF | TGTGCCTGGGGGAGACAGGGGGTATCCGAGCAGTACTTC
NA | TRBJ1-1 | TRBV27 | TRBD1 | CASSLGQGGGAFF | TGTGCCAGCAGTTTGGGACAGGGTGGAGGAGCTTTCTTT
many | TRBJ2-5 | TRBV12-3/TRBV12-4 | TRBD1 | CASKRTGTGGWETQYF | TGTGCCAGCAAAAGAACCGGGACAGGGGGCTGGGAGACCCAGTACTTC
few | TRBJ2-7 | TRBV7-2 | NA | CASSLSTARAEQYF | TGTGCCAGCAGCTTATCCACCGCTAGGGCCGAGCAGTACTTC
NA | TRBJ2-7 | TRBV15 | TRBD1 | CATQTGPSYEQYF | TGTGCCACCCAGACAGGGCCCTCCTACGAGCAGTACTTC
NA | TRBJ1-2 | TRBV14 | TRBD1 | CASSPNRGPTSLPNYGYTF | TGTGCCAGCAGCCCGAACAGGGGGCCCACTTCTTTACCTAACTATGGCTACACCTTC
few | TRBJ2-7 | TRBV7-2 | TRBD2 | CASSLRLAGVEQYF | TGTGCCAGCAGCTTAAGACTAGCGGGAGTCGAGCAGTACTTC
many | TRBJ2-2 | TRBV9 | TRBD1 | CASSGKGQYTGELFF | TGTGCCAGCAGCGGTAAGGGACAGTACACCGGGGAGCTGTTTTTT
few | TRBJ2-2 | TRBV10-3 | TRBD2 | CAISESAGGVGELFF | TGTGCCATCAGTGAATCGGCGGGGGGAGTCGGGGAGCTGTTTTTT
NA | TRBJ2-3 | TRBV6-5 | TRBD1 | CASSYFTIAGGSSDTQYF | TGTGCCAGCAGTTACTTCACAATCGCAGGGGGCTCGTCAGATACGCAGTATTTT
many | TRBJ1-6 | TRBV5-1 | NA | CASSLGTDSPLHF | TGCGCCAGCAGCTTGGGGACAGATTCACCCCTCCACTTT
few | TRBJ2-7 | TRBV12-3/TRBV12-4 | TRBD2 | CASSQAGGNYEQYF | TGTGCCAGCAGTCAAGCGGGAGGAAACTACGAGCAGTACTTC
NA | TRBJ2-3 | TRBV14 | TRBD2 | CASSQDHYILAGTTDTQYF | TGTGCCAGCAGCCAAGATCACTACATACTAGCGGGGACAACAGATACGCAGTATTTT
many | TRBJ2-2 | TRBV15 | NA | CATSRVTPTGELFF | TGTGCCACCAGCAGAGTTACACCAACCGGGGAGCTGTTTTTT
many | TRBJ2-7 | TRBV29-1 | TRBD1 | CSVGQGNYEQYF | TGCAGCGTTGGACAGGGGAACTACGAGCAGTACTTC
many | TRBJ2-7 | TRBV6-2/TRBV6-3 | TRBD2 | CASSYGGREDPYEQYF | TGTGCCAGCAGTTACGGAGGGCGGGAGGACCCCTACGAGCAGTACTTC